A selection of T cell receptor beta chains follows, all from one sample in a study of early T cells in non-severe SARS-CoV-2 infection. MiXCR, applied by TCRdb to the 5' RACE reads, yields one record per CDR3 protein. In the table there are around 25,000 distinct CDR3 sequences, roughly 6% of which are singletons. The sample comprised whole blood. Source of these receptors: an adult who was a healthcare worker with PCR-confirmed SARS-CoV-2 infection or an uninfected control (not recorded which). Both conserved end residues are part of each CDR3. Fields, in order: D gene, clone size, V gene, J gene, CDR3 protein, CDR3 DNA. D genes are given only for firm matches. Only some rows state a clone size, as once, few, many or a class for expanded clones.

>.|.|TRBV20-1|TRBJ2-7
CSARDFRSYEQYF
TGCAGTGCTAGAGACTTTCGATCCTACGAGCAGTACTTC
>.|once|TRBV7-9|TRBJ2-2
CASRSQYTGELFF
TGTGCCAGCAGATCACAGTACACCGGGGAGCTGTTTTTT
>TRBD1|medium-sized|TRBV7-9|TRBJ2-6
CASSLSGTGRSGANVLTF
TGTGCCAGCAGCCTCTCCGGGACAGGGAGGTCTGGGGCCAACGTCCTGACTTTC
>.|many|TRBV11-2|TRBJ2-7
CASSGGFSYEQYF
TGTGCCAGCAGCGGGGGGTTTTCCTACGAGCAGTACTTC
>TRBD2|.|TRBV20-1|TRBJ2-4
CSAEIASGGPLAKNIQYF
TGCAGTGCAGAAATCGCCAGCGGGGGCCCTCTAGCCAAAAACATTCAGTACTTC
>.|many|TRBV7-2|TRBJ2-3
CASSIGTTDTQYF
TGTGCCAGCAGCATCGGGACCACAGATACGCAGTATTTT
>.|many|TRBV29-1|TRBJ2-1
CSVVRGYSYNEQFF
TGCAGCGTTGTCAGGGGCTACTCCTACAATGAGCAGTTCTTC
>.|few|TRBV11-1|TRBJ2-5
CASSLAPETQYF
TGTGCCAGCAGCTTAGCACCGGAGACCCAGTACTTC
>.|few|TRBV20-1|TRBJ2-7
CSARSQSTYEQYF
TGCAGTGCTAGGAGTCAGTCCACCTACGAGCAGTACTTC
>TRBD2|many|TRBV5-4|TRBJ2-2
CASSSIAGGNTGELFF
TGTGCCAGCAGCTCGATAGCGGGGGGAAACACCGGGGAGCTGTTTTTT
>TRBD1|.|TRBV10-3|TRBJ1-1
CAIRRAGGRTEAFF
TGTGCCATCAGGAGAGCAGGGGGGCGCACTGAAGCTTTCTTT
>.|few|TRBV18|TRBJ2-6
CASSEGTGANVLTF
TGTGCCAGCTCAGAGGGGACTGGGGCCAACGTCCTGACTTTC
>.|many|TRBV12-3/TRBV12-4|TRBJ1-4
CASSASGTATEKLFF
TGTGCCAGCAGTGCCTCCGGGACCGCGACGGAAAAACTGTTTTTT
>TRBD1|many|TRBV20-1|TRBJ1-6
CSASTGANSPLHF
TGCAGTGCTTCAACAGGGGCGAATTCACCCCTCCACTTT
>.|.|TRBV11-2|TRBJ1-1
CASTPTSPGEAFF
TGTGCCAGCACCCCTACCTCTCCGGGTGAAGCTTTCTTT
>TRBD1|many|TRBV4-3|TRBJ1-2
CASSQEGQGIYGYTF
TGCGCCAGCAGCCAAGAGGGACAGGGGATATATGGCTACACCTTC
>TRBD1|.|TRBV7-2|TRBJ2-7
CASSLTGGARQYF
TGTGCCAGCAGCTTAACAGGGGGTGCAAGGCAGTACTTC
>.|many|TRBV6-5|TRBJ2-7
CASSYSGGGKEHF
TGTGCCAGCAGTTACTCGGGAGGTGGAAAGGAACACTTC
>.|.|TRBV7-2|TRBJ1-1
CASSLGPGGNTEAFF
TGTGCCAGCAGCCTGGGGCCCGGGGGCAACACTGAAGCTTTCTTT
>.|.|TRBV4-2|TRBJ2-2
CASSQDGDPVGELFF
TGTGCCAGCAGCCAAGACGGGGATCCGGTCGGGGAGCTGTTTTTT
>.|.|TRBV3-1|TRBJ1-1
CASSRGPNTEAFF
TGTGCCAGCAGCCGAGGTCCGAACACTGAAGCTTTCTTT
>.|many|TRBV2|TRBJ2-3
CASSDLGPTDTQYF
TGTGCCAGCAGTGATCTAGGTCCGACAGATACGCAGTATTTT
>TRBD1|few|TRBV18|TRBJ1-5
CASSPDYRGRNQPQHF
TGTGCCAGCTCACCTGACTACAGGGGACGCAATCAGCCCCAGCATTTT
>.|many|TRBV6-5|TRBJ2-2
CASTRVVTGELFF
TGTGCCAGCACCAGGGTTGTTACCGGGGAGCTGTTTTTT
>.|medium-sized|TRBV28|TRBJ1-1
CASLRGGDTEAFF
TGTGCCAGCTTGAGGGGAGGAGACACTGAAGCTTTCTTT
>.|.|TRBV7-2|TRBJ2-5
CASSPQRGAKETQYF
TGTGCCAGCAGCCCCCAGCGCGGGGCTAAAGAGACCCAGTACTTC